This T cell receptor (beta chain) was profiled in a study of blood T cell repertoires in COVID-19. There are 15 residues in the CDR3. Germline V gene sequence: CDR1 SGHRS, CDR2 YFSETQ. After removal of 4 bases from V and 5 bases from J, the junction contained 7 bases not matched to a gene. Per the authors' pipeline: Amplification of reference gene primers was used by the study to estimate nucleated cell counts. The repertoire was sequenced with immunoSEQ multiplex PCR; TCRdb's copy has only in-frame clones and lacks some. That table gives V, J and clone size, and the DNA gave D and trimming. The sample includes around 100,000 clones, 80% to 90% of them seen just once.

The chain is built from TRBV5-1 and TRBJ2-7; 12 bases agree with TRBD1. This TCR was sampled from a woman over 75 with acute or convalescent COVID-19. The sequenced material came from peripheral blood. CDR3 sequence reads: CASSQGTGGYHEQYF. As DNA, the CDR3 is TGCGCCAGCAGCCAAGGGACAGGGGGCTACCACGAGCAGTACTTC. Combining the CDR3 with reference TRBV5-1 and TRBJ2-7 gives the whole variable domain KAGVTQTPRYLIKTRGQQVTLSCSPISGHRSVSWYQQTPGQGLQFLFEYFSETQRNKGNFPGRFSGRQFSNSRSEMNVSTLELGDSALYLCASSQGTGGYHEQYFGPGTRLTVT.